This T cell receptor (beta chain) was obtained from a study of T cell clonality in common variable immunodeficiency. In its sample, this clone was seen many times. The table came from immunoSEQ multiplex PCR; TCRdb's copy has only in-frame clones and leaves some out. The repertoire has tens of thousands of clones, none seen only once; the ten largest take approximately 2.6%. Sequenced material: peripheral blood mononuclear cells. The source is a person between 18 and 70 years old in good health.

The CDR3 sequence: CASGLTLSTDTQYF. The CDR3 bases that were read are TGTGCTAGTGGTTTGACGCTAAGCACAGATACG. The chain couples TRBV12-5 to TRBJ2-3; D remains unclear. The read gets to within 3 residues of the CDR3 end, and the germline J gene fills in the rest. The CDR3 is 14 amino acids. Trimming shortened V by 2 bases and J by 0 bases, and 6 bases separated the two germline ends. Looked up from germline, CDR1 is LGHNT and CDR2 is FRNRAP.